This is a list of T cell receptor beta chains from one sample in a study of T cell responses to AZD1222 COVID-19 vaccine. Method: immunoSEQ multiplex PCR; TCRdb's copy keeps in-frame clones and lacks some. This table has over 100,000 clones, roughly nine tenths appearing once. The sample was peripheral blood, taken on day 0 of AZD1222 vaccination. The receptors originated from an adult in good health. Both conserved end residues are part of each CDR3. The order of the fields is J gene, D gene, V gene, clone size, CDR3 protein, CDR3 DNA. A D gene is named only where the DNA matches it firmly. Rows may omit the clone size; those that give it use once, few, many or a size class.

TRBJ1-2,NA,TRBV29-1,few,CSVDVGGRGYTF,TGCAGCGTTGACGTAGGGGGTCGGGGCTACACCTTC
TRBJ2-1,TRBD2,TRBV7-3,NA,CASSLMTSGGNEQFF,TGTGCCAGCAGCCTGATGACTAGCGGGGGGAATGAGCAGTTCTTC
TRBJ1-2,TRBD1,TRBV5-6,once,CASEGQGLYGYTF,TGTGCCAGCGAGGGACAGGGGCTGTATGGCTACACCTTC
TRBJ2-1,NA,TRBV3-1/TRBV3-2,once,CASSQGVLVYEQFF,TGTGCCAGCAGCCAAGGGGTCCTGGTCTATGAGCAGTTCTTC
TRBJ1-1,TRBD1,TRBV6-2/TRBV6-3,NA,CASSYSGRGVTEAFF,TGTGCCAGCAGTTACAGTGGCAGGGGGGTGACTGAAGCTTTCTTT
TRBJ2-3,NA,TRBV6-5,once,CASSKAGDTQYF,TGTGCCAGCAGTAAGGCGGGAGATACGCAGTATTTT
TRBJ2-7,TRBD2,TRBV6-6,NA,CASSNFGTSGSYEQYF,TGTGCCAGCAGCAACTTTGGGACTAGCGGCTCCTACGAGCAGTACTTC
TRBJ1-1,NA,TRBV7-2,NA,CASSLGGYFELNTEAFF,TGTGCCAGCAGCTTAGGGGGTTACTTCGAGTTGAACACTGAAGCTTTCTTT
TRBJ2-2,TRBD2,TRBV4-2,NA,CASSQDQVAGATGELFF,TGTGCCAGCAGCCAAGATCAAGTAGCGGGAGCAACCGGGGAGCTGTTTTTT
TRBJ1-2,NA,TRBV10-1,NA,CASSEQGTYGYTF,TGCGCCAGCAGTGAGCAGGGAACCTATGGCTACACCTTC
TRBJ1-2,NA,TRBV28,few,CASSLSGGLPYGYTF,TGTGCCAGCAGTTTATCGGGAGGGCTCCCCTATGGCTACACCTTC
TRBJ2-1,TRBD2,TRBV4-1,NA,CASSQETHVGLAGVPEQFF,TGCGCCAGCAGCCAAGAGACCCACGTGGGACTAGCGGGAGTACCTGAGCAGTTCTTC